These T cell receptor beta chains were read from a single sample in a study of beta chain features in type 1 diabetes. Generated by immunoSEQ multiplex PCR, the TCRdb table keeps only in-frame clones and is missing some. The sample holds approximately 160,000 clones; around 8% are singletons and the top ten take 0.55% to 0.65%. The sequencing input was central memory CD4+ T cells from blood. These receptors were taken from a man in his late teens or twenties in good health. Each CDR3 is given with its conserved first and last residue.

cdr3_aa v_call
CASSPLGQPQETQYF TRBV5-1
CASRAVLGGNQPQHF TRBV2
CAWSGTLGSQPQHF TRBV30
CASSPQGSYGYTF TRBV7-9
CASSYHSGPTNEQFF TRBV6-6
CASSEVFSYEQYF TRBV25-1
CAISESNSGSYEQYF TRBV10-3
CASSGIGSRRDTQYF TRBV27
CASSIGSRAKNEQFF TRBV19
CASKRGDYQPQHF TRBV6-5
CASSSEYGFSGSEKLFF TRBV27
CASSRQQGPGYEQYF TRBV19
CAWSLTGRTYEQYF TRBV30
CASSSDLRGTQYF TRBV5-1
CASSGPTGAGSQHF TRBV5-6
CASSKEGRGRETQYF TRBV21-1
CSVGLAGGYYNEQFF TRBV29-1
CASSGGVAYEQYF TRBV6-5
CASRTGTDYEQYF TRBV27
CAWSVRGEKLFF TRBV30
CASSLGYGTAFYNEQFF TRBV7-2
CATYQADTQYF TRBV10-3
CASSPYTSTDTQYF TRBV18
CASSLDQGGDTQYF TRBV5-5
CASSPRGGVEAFF TRBV18
CASSKQGWGTEAFF TRBV7-2
CASPSAGGDEQFF TRBV7-9
CASMGGGTDTQYF TRBV28
CASSLLGLMNTEAFF TRBV5-8